The 10 T cell receptor beta chains listed next were all sequenced from one sample in a study of control samples from healthy donors and cancer patients. Profiled with immunoSEQ multiplex PCR; TCRdb holds only in-frame clones, not every one. The sample consists of about 110,000 clones, roughly four fifths of them appearing once. The source material was blood. These receptors all come from a man younger than 35 in good health.

The chain has TRBV5-1 and TRBJ2-1; TRBD2 matches 11 bases. The V and J ends lost 4 bases and 0 bases, in that order; junction bases with no gene match: 9. Germline loops: CDR1 SGHRS, CDR2 YFSETQ. This CDR3 has 18 amino acids. The CDR3 bases are TGCGCCAGCAGCCTCCTCCGACTAGCGGGGAACTCCTACAATGAGCAGTTCTTC. It is translated as CASSLLRLAGNSYNEQFF.

In the case of this clone: This same CDR3 is encoded by further DNA sequences in the sample. The DNA for the CDR3 is TGTGCCAGCAGTTTTGGTGGTACCGGGGAGCTGTTTTTT. Translation gives CASSFGGTGELFF. The rearrangement links TRBV12-3 or TRBV12-4 to TRBJ2-2; no clear D. The V gene lost 3 bases and the J gene lost 5 bases, with 7 bases spanning the gap. The CDR3 has 13 residues.

This chain uses TRBV7-9 with TRBJ1-1; possible D gene TRBD1, 5 bases. This CDR3 contains 14 residues. V shed 5 bases and J shed 1 base, with 11 bases lying between them. Germline CDR1 is SEHNR and CDR2 is FQNEAQ (reference sequence). The CDR3 DNA is TGTGCCAGCAGCCATGATACAGGGAACACTGAAGCTTTCTTT. This codes for CASSHDTGNTEAFF.

As DNA, the CDR3 is TGTGCCAGCAGTTTAAATGGGGGGCAGAACACTGAAGCTTTCTTT. Protein product: CASSLNGGQNTEAFF. The V and J genes are TRBV27 and TRBJ1-1, with a possible D match to TRBD1 (6 bases). The CDR3 covers 15 residues. V was cut by 2 bases and J by 1 base, with 11 bases left in between. CDR1 and CDR2 from the germline V gene are MNHEY and SMNVEV (reference sequence).

V is TRBV14 and J is TRBJ2-1, with unresolved D. V was pared by 1 base and J by 9 bases, with 16 bases between. Per the germline V gene, CDR1 is SGHDN and CDR2 is FVKESK. This CDR3 comprises 15 residues. CDR3 protein: CASSQGLNLGGEQFF. The CDR3, as DNA: TGTGCCAGCAGCCAAGGGTTGAACTTGGGCGGTGAGCAGTTCTTC.

This chain links TRBV9 with TRBJ2-2, with TRBD2 identical over 7 bases. The germline V gene has CDR1 SGDLS and CDR2 YYNGEE. This CDR3 is 15 amino acids long. Trimming at V came to 4 bases and at J to 4 bases, leaving 7 bases not matched to a gene. The CDR3 loop reads CASSPGGVGTGELFF. CDR3 sequence (DNA): TGTGCCAGCAGCCCGGGGGGAGTGGGCACCGGGGAGCTGTTTTTT.

The V call is TRBV5-1, the J call TRBJ2-5; TRBD1 is a possible D gene (6 bases). Germline V lookup: CDR1 SGHRS, CDR2 YFSETQ. The CDR3 sequence is 14 residues long. The V end lost 5 bases, the J end lost 2 bases, and 13 bases lay between the germline ends. The CDR3 spells CASSSGHPQETQYF. CDR3 coding DNA: TGCGCCAGCAGTTCGGGACACCCGCAAGAGACCCAGTACTTC.

This sequence joins TRBV24-1 and TRBJ2-1; D remains ambiguous. The CDR3 length is 13 residues. The V end lost 1 base, the J end lost 8 bases, and 8 bases lay between the germline ends. Germline V CDR1 and CDR2: KGHDR, SFDVKD. CDR3 protein: CATSDFRGDEQFF. CDR3 DNA sequence: TGTGCCACCAGTGATTTTCGTGGAGATGAGCAGTTCTTC.

This chain links TRBV4-1 with TRBJ2-7, with 7 bases lining up with TRBD1. This CDR3 has 16 amino acids. After removal of 3 bases from V and 4 bases from J, the junction contained 12 bases not matched to a gene. The germline V gene encodes CDR1 MGHRA and CDR2 YSYEKL. CDR3 in amino acids: CASSQTPGQARYEQYV. For the CDR3, the DNA is TGCGCCAGCAGCCAGACACCCGGACAGGCCCGTTACGAGCAGTACGTC.

The rearrangement uses TRBV18 and TRBJ1-1, with D possibly matching TRBD1 (6 bases). Germline V CDR1 and CDR2: KGHSH, LQKENI. V was shortened by 8 bases and J by 5 bases, with 18 bases between the two germline ends. The CDR3 length is 14 residues. In DNA, the CDR3 is TGTGCCAGCCGGCGGGGGGCGGCTGGTACTGAAGCTTTCTTT. This codes for CASRRGAAGTEAFF.